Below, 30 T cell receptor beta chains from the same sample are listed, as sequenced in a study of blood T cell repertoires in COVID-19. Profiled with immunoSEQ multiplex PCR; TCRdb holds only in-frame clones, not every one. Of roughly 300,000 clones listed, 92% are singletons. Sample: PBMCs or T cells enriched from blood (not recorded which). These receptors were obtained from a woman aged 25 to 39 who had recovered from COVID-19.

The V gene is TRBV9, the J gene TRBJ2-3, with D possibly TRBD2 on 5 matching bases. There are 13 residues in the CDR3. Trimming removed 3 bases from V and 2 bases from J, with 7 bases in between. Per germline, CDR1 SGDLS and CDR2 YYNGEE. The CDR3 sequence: CASSDGVTDTQYF. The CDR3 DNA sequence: TGTGCCAGCAGCGACGGGGTCACAGATACGCAGTATTTT.

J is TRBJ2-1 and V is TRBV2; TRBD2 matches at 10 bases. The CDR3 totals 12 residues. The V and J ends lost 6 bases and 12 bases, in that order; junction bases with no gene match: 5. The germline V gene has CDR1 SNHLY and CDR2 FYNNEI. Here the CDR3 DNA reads TGTGCCAGCAGCAGACTAGCGGGTGGGCAGTTCTTC. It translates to CASSRLAGGQFF.

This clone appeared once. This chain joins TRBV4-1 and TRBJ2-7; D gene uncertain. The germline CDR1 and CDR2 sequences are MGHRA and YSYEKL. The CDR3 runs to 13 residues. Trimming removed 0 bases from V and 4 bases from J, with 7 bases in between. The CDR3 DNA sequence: TGCGCCAGCAGCCAAGAGGGCGTATACGAGCAGTACTTC. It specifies CASSQEGVYEQYF.

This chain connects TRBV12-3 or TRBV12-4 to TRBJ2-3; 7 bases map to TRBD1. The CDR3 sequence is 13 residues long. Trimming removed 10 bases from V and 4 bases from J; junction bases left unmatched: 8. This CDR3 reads CATTTGDPDTQYF. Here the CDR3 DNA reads TGTGCCACTACCACAGGGGACCCAGATACGCAGTATTTT.

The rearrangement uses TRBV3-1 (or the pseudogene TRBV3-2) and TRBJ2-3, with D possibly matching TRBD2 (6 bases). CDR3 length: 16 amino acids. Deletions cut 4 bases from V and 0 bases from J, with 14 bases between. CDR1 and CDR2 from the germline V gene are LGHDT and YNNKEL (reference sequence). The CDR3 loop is CASSPSGRGSTDTQYF. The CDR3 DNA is TGTGCCAGCAGCCCATCAGGTCGGGGGAGCACAGATACGCAGTATTTT.

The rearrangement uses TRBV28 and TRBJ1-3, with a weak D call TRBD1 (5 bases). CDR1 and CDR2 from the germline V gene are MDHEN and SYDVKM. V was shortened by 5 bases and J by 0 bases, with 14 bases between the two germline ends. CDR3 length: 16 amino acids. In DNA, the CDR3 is TGTGCCAGCAGTCCCGCCTGGGGCAGCTCTGGAAACACCATATATTTT. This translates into CASSPAWGSSGNTIYF.

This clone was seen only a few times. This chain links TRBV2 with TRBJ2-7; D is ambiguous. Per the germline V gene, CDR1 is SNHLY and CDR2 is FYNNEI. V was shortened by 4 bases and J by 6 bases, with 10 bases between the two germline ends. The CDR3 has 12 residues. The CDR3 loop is CASSALALEQYF. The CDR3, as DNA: TGTGCCAGCAGTGCTTTAGCCCTCGAGCAGTACTTC. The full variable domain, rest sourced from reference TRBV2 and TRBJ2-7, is EPEVTQTPSHQVTQMGQEVILRCVPISNHLYFYWYRQILGQKVEFLVSFYNNEISEKSEIFDDQFSVERPDGSNFTLKIRSTKLEDSAMYFCASSALALEQYFGPGTRLTVT.

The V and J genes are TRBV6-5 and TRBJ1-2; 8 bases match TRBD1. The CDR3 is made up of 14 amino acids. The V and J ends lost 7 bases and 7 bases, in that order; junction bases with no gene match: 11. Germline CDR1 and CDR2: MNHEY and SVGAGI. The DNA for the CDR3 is TGTGCCAGCAAAATGAGCACAGGGGGGTTTGGCTACACCTTC. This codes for CASKMSTGGFGYTF.

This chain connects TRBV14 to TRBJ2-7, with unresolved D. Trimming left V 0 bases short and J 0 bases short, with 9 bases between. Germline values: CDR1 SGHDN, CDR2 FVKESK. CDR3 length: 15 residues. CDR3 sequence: CASSQEWPGSYEQYF. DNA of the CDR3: TGTGCCAGCAGCCAAGAATGGCCGGGCTCCTACGAGCAGTACTTC.

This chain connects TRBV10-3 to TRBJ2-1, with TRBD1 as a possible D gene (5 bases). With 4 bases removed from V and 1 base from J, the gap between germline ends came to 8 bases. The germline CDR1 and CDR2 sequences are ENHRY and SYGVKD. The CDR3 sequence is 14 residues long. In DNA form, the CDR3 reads TGTGCCATCAGTGGGGGCATATCCTACAATGAGCAGTTCTTC. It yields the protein CAISGGISYNEQFF.

The CDR3 coding sequence is TGCGCCAGCAGCCAATATAGCAGGGGTACTTATGGCTACACCTTC. Amino acid sequence: CASSQYSRGTYGYTF. The chain couples TRBV4-3 to TRBJ1-2, with D possibly matching TRBD1 (6 bases). There are 15 residues in the CDR3. Trimming took 2 bases from V and 5 from J, leaving 15 bases between them. Germline V gene data show CDR1 as LGHNA and CDR2 as YSLEER.

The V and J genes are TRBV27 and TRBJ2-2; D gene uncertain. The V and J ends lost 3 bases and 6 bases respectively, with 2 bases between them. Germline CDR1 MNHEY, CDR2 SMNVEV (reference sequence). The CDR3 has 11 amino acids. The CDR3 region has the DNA TGTGCCAGCAGTTTCGCCGGGGAGCTGTTTTTT. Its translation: CASSFAGELFF.

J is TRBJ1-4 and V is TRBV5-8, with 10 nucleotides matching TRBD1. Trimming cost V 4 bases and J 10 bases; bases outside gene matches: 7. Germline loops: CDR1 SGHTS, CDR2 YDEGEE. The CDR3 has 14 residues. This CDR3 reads CASSVGQGVGKLFF. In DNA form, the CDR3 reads TGTGCCAGCAGCGTCGGACAGGGGGTCGGAAAACTGTTTTTT.

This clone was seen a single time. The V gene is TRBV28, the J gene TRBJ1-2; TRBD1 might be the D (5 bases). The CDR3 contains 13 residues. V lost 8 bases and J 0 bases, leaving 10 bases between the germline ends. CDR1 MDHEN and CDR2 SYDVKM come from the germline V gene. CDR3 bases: TGTGCCAGCTCGACAGAAGCTAACTATGGCTACACCTTC. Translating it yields CASSTEANYGYTF.

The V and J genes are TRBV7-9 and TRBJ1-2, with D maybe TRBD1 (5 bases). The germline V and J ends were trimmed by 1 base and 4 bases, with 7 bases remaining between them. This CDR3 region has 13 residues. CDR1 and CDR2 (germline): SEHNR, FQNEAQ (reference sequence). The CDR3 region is CASSLGQSYGYTF. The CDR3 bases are TGTGCCAGCAGCTTAGGACAGAGCTATGGCTACACCTTC. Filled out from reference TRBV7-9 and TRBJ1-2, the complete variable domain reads DTGVSQNPRHKITKRGQNVTFRCDPISEHNRLYWYRQTLGQGPEFLTYFQNEAQLEKSRLLSDRFSAERPKGSFSTLEIQRTEQGDSAMYLCASSLGQSYGYTFGSGTRLTVV.

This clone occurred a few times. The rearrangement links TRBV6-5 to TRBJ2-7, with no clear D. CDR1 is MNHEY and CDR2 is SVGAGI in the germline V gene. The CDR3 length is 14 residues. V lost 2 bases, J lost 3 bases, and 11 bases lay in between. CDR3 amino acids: CASSYGQAVYEQYF. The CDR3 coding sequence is TGTGCCAGCAGTTACGGGCAGGCTGTCTACGAGCAGTACTTC.

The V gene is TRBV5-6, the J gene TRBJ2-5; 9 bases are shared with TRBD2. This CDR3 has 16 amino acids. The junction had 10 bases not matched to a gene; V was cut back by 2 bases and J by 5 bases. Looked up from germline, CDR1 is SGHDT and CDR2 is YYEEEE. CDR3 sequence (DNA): TGTGCCAGCAGCTTTAGCGGGAGAGCCCCGTTGGAGACCCAGTACTTC. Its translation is CASSFSGRAPLETQYF.

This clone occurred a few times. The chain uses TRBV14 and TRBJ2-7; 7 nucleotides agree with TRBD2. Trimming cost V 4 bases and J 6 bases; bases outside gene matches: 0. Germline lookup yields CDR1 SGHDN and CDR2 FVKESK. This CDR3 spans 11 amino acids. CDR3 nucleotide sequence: TGTGCCAGCAGCCTAGCGGGCGAGCAGTACTTC. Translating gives CASSLAGEQYF. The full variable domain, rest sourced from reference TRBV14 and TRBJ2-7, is EAGVTQFPSHSVIEKGQTVTLRCDPISGHDNLYWYRRVMGKEIKFLLHFVKESKQDESGMPNNRFLAERTGGTYSTLKVQPAELEDSGVYFCASSLAGEQYFGPGTRLTVT.

CDR3 sequence (DNA): TGTGCCTGGAGTGTACCGGGTAGCGGGCGGACCACAGATACGCAGTATTTT. Protein: CAWSVPGSGRTTDTQYF. The V call is TRBV30, the J call TRBJ2-3, with 7 bases fitting TRBD2. This CDR3 has 17 residues. The V gene end was trimmed by 0 bases and the J gene end by 2 bases; junction bases not matched to a gene: 11. Germline V gives CDR1 GTSNPN, CDR2 SVGIG (reference sequence).

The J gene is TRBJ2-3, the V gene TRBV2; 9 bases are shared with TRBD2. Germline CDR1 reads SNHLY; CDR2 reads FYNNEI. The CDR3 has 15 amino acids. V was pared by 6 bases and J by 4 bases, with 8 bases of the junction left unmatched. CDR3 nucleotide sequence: TGTGCCAGCAGGACCCGTAGCGGGAGTGCAGATACGCAGTATTTT. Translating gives CASRTRSGSADTQYF.

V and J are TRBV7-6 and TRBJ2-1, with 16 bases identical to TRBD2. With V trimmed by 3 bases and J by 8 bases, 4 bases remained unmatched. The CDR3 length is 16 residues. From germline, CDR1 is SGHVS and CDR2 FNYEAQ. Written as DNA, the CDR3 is TGTGCCAGCAGCTTGGGGACTAGCGGGAGGGCCGATGAGCAGTTCTTC. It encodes CASSLGTSGRADEQFF.

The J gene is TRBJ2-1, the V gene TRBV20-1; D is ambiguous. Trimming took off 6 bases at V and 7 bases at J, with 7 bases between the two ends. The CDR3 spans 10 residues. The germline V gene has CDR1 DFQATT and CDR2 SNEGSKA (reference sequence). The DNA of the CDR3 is TGCAGTGCAACGGGTAATGAGCAGTTCTTC. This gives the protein CSATGNEQFF.

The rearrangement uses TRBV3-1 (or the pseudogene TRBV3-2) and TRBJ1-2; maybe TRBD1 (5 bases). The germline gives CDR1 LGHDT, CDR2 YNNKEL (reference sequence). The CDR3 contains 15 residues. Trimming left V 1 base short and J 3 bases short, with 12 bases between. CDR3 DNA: TGTGCCAGCAGCCAAGGGGGCGGCCTCTACTATGGCTACACCTTC. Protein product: CASSQGGGLYYGYTF.

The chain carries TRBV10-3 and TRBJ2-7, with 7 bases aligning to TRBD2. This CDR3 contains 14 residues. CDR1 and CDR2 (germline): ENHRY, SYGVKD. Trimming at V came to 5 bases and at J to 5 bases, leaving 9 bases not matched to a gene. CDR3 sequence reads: CAISPAGARHEQYF. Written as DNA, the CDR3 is TGTGCCATCAGTCCCGCGGGAGCTAGGCACGAGCAGTACTTC.

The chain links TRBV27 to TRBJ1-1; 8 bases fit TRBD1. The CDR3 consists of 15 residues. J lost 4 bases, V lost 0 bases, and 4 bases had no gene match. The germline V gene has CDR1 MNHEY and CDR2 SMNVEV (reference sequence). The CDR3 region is CASSLSQGAPTEAFF. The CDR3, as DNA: TGTGCCAGCAGTTTATCCCAGGGGGCCCCCACTGAAGCTTTCTTT.

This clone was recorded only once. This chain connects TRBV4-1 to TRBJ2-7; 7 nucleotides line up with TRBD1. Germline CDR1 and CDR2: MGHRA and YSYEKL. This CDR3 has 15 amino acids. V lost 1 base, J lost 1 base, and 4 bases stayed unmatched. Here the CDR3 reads CASSQVGDSSYEQYF. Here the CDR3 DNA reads TGCGCCAGCAGCCAAGTCGGGGACAGTTCCTACGAGCAGTACTTC.

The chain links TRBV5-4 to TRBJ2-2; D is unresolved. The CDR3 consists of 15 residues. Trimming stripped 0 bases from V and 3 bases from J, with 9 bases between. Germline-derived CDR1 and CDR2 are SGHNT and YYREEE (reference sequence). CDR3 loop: CASSLGLSDTGELFF. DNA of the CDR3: TGTGCCAGCAGCTTGGGATTGTCGGACACCGGGGAGCTGTTTTTT. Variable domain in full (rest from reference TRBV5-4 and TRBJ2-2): ETGVTQSPTHLIKTRGQQVTLRCSSQSGHNTVSWYQQALGQGPQFIFQYYREEENGRGNFPPRFSGLQFPNYSSELNVNALELDDSALYLCASSLGLSDTGELFFGEGSRLTVL.

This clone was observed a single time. CDR3 residues: CASSPDRPDISPLHF. CDR3 DNA: TGTGCCAGCTCACCAGACCGGCCCGACATTTCACCCCTCCACTTT. This chain joins TRBV18 and TRBJ1-6, with D unclear. The CDR3 extends over 15 amino acids. Germline V gene lookup returns CDR1 KGHSH and CDR2 LQKENI. The germline V and J ends were trimmed by 2 bases and 9 bases, with 14 bases remaining between them.

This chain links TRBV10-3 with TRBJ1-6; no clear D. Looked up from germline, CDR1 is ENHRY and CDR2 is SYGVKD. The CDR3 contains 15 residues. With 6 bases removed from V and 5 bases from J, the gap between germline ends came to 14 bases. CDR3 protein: CAISPKATDNSPLHF. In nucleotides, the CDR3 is TGTGCCATCAGCCCGAAAGCTACAGATAATTCACCCCTCCACTTT.

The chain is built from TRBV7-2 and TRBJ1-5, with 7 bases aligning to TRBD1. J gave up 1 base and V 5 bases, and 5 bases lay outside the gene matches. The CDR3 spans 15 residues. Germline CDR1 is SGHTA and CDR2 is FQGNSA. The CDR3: CASSPTGLSNQPQHF. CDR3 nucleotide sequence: TGTGCCAGCAGCCCGACAGGGTTAAGCAATCAGCCCCAGCATTTT.